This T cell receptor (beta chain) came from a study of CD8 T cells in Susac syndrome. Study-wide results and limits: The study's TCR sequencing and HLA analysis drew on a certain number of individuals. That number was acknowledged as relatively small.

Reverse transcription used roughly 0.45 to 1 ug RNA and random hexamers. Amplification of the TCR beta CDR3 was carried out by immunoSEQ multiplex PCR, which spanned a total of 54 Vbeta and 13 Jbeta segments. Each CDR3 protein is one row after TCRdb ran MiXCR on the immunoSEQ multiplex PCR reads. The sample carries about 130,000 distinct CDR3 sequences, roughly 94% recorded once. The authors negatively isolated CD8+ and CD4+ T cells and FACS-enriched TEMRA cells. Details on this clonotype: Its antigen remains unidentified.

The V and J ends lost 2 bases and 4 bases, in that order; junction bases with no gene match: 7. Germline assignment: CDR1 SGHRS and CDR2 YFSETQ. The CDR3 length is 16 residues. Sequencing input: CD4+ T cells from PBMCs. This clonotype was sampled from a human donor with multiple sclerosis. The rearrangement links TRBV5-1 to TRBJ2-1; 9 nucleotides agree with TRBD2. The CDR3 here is CASSLRSSGEYNEQFF. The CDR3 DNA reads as TGCGCCAGCAGCTTACGCTCTAGCGGGGAGTACAATGAGCAGTTCTTC.